This T cell receptor beta chain appears in the sequencing data of a study of cytomegalovirus exposure and HLA in healthy donors. Study-wide results and caveats: Associated with cytomegalovirus, according to the listing, were 164 TCR beta chains. Rare sequences made up most TCRs, while some public TCRs were found in many donors.

Repertoires were generated with immunoSEQ multiplex PCR, while TCRdb's copy carries only in-frame clones and drops some. The data show about 63,000 clones, roughly 90% seen once. Concerning this clone itself: Its antigen remains unidentified.

V lost 1 base, J lost 6 bases, and 11 bases lay in between. CDR1 and CDR2 (germline): SEHNR, FQNEAQ (reference sequence). The CDR3 is made up of 14 amino acids. Material for sequencing was PBMCs. This sequence was found in a woman aged 18-30 years in good health and CMV-seronegative. The chain couples TRBV7-9 to TRBJ2-3, with D possibly TRBD2 on 6 matching bases. DNA for the CDR3: TGTGCCAGCAGCTTAGTTCCGGGAGTGGATACGCAGTATTTT. Its protein is CASSLVPGVDTQYF.